These 16 T cell receptor beta chains originate from one sample sequenced in a study of neurological immune-mediated disorders. This sample's time point: technical triplicate 2. MiXCR, run by TCRdb on the 5' RACE reads, gives a single entry per CDR3 protein. The table shows tens of thousands of distinct CDR3 sequences, with around 24% occurring only once. Sample: PBMCs. The origin of the receptors is a man in his sixties with HTLV-1-associated myelopathy (HAM/TSP).

This clonotype was recorded many times. The chain combines TRBV6-5 with TRBJ1-1; no definite D call. Trimming took off 0 bases at V and 2 bases at J, with 4 bases between the two ends. This CDR3 has 13 residues. Germline V gene lookup returns CDR1 MNHEY and CDR2 SVGAGI. The CDR3 loop is CASSYSTNTEAFF. CDR3 nucleotide sequence: TGTGCCAGCAGTTACTCGACAAACACTGAAGCTTTCTTT.

This chain links TRBV28 with TRBJ2-3; 8 positions agree with TRBD1. With V trimmed by 7 bases and J by 8 bases, 11 bases remained unmatched. The CDR3 spans 14 residues. Per germline, CDR1 MDHEN and CDR2 SYDVKM. Here the CDR3 DNA reads TGTGCCAGCATCTCTGACAGGGGCACACGTACGCAGTATTTT. This translates into CASISDRGTRTQYF.

The rearrangement uses TRBV24-1 and TRBJ2-1; no clear D gene. Germline CDR1 reads KGHDR; CDR2 reads SFDVKD. V lost 4 bases to trimming and J lost 13 bases, with 22 bases between them. This CDR3 spans 15 amino acids. CDR3 in DNA: TGTGCCACCAGTGACGATTCGGGCCGCTACAAAGATCAGTTCTTC. Protein sequence: CATSDDSGRYKDQFF.

There are many counts of this clonotype. The CDR3 protein is CASSLLAGEQYF. The CDR3 nucleotides read TGTGCCAGCAGTCTGTTAGCGGGAGAGCAGTATTTT. The V call is TRBV27, the J call TRBJ2-3; TRBD2 agrees at 9 bases. The V gene end was trimmed by 5 bases and the J gene end by 11 bases; junction bases not matched to a gene: 5. This CDR3 has 12 residues. Germline values: CDR1 MNHEY, CDR2 SMNVEV (reference sequence).

The chain carries TRBV28 and TRBJ2-5; D might be TRBD2 (6 bases). Germline loops: CDR1 MDHEN, CDR2 SYDVKM. V was trimmed by 3 bases and J by 4 bases, leaving 12 bases between them. CDR3 length: 14 amino acids. CDR3: CASSLGGRGETQYF. The CDR3 nucleotides are TGTGCCAGCAGTTTGGGGGGAAGAGGAGAGACCCAGTACTTC.

This clonotype was found many times. J is TRBJ2-7 and V is TRBV28; 9 nucleotides line up with TRBD1. V trimming: 6 bases; J trimming: 1 base; junction bases outside the gene matches: 7. This CDR3 is 15 amino acids long. Germline V gene sequence: CDR1 MDHEN, CDR2 SYDVKM. As DNA, the CDR3 is TGTGCCAGCAGACCAGGTGGGACAGGGTCCTACGAGCAGTACTTC. Residues: CASRPGGTGSYEQYF.

This clonotype was seen ten or more times. The V and J genes are TRBV5-5 and TRBJ1-1, with D uncertain. This CDR3 region has 11 residues. CDR1 is SGHKS and CDR2 is YYEKEE in the germline V gene (reference sequence). V was trimmed by 0 bases and J by 8 bases, leaving 5 bases between them. CDR3 protein: CASSLEAEAFF. CDR3 DNA: TGTGCCAGCAGCTTGGAGGCAGAAGCTTTCTTT. Complete variable domain (other parts from reference TRBV5-5 and TRBJ1-1): DAGVTQSPTHLIKTRGQQVTLRCSPISGHKSVSWYQQVLGQGPQFIFQYYEKEERGRGNFPDRFSARQFPNYSSELNVNALLLGDSALYLCASSLEAEAFFGQGTRLTVV.

This clonotype was detected many times. The chain joins TRBV5-5 to TRBJ1-1; maybe TRBD1 (5 bases). Trimming stripped 1 base from V and 4 bases from J, with 14 bases between. This CDR3 is built from 15 residues. The germline gives CDR1 SGHKS, CDR2 YYEKEE (reference sequence). DNA for the CDR3: TGTGCCAGCAGCTTGTCGGGGGTGCAGGGCACTGAAGCTTTCTTT. This encodes CASSLSGVQGTEAFF.

This clonotype was seen at least ten times. The chain links TRBV6-6 to TRBJ1-1, with D maybe TRBD1 (5 bases). The CDR3 loop spans 13 amino acids. The germline V gene has CDR1 MNHNY and CDR2 SVGAGI (reference sequence). The V and J ends lost 5 bases and 10 bases respectively, with 17 bases between them. CDR3 sequence: CASSAGLNRPAFF. CDR3 sequence (DNA): TGTGCCAGCAGTGCGGGACTCAACAGACCAGCTTTCTTT.

The table lists this clonotype with many counts. The genes are TRBV12-3 or TRBV12-4 and TRBJ1-2, with D perhaps TRBD1 (6 bases). The CDR3 runs to 14 residues. V lost 3 bases, J lost 7 bases, and 15 bases lay in between. In DNA, the CDR3 is TGTGCCAGCAGTTTCGCCGGGGGGCTGGCTGGCTACACCTTC. The encoded protein is CASSFAGGLAGYTF.

This chain links TRBV24-1 with TRBJ2-1, with 11 bases identical to TRBD2. The CDR3 sequence is 20 residues long. Germline CDR1 KGHDR, CDR2 SFDVKD. Trimming removed 3 bases from V and 8 bases from J; junction bases left unmatched: 20. The CDR3 loop reads CATSDPGTSGNRVSIYEQFF. For the CDR3, the DNA is TGTGCCACCAGTGATCCCGGGACTAGCGGAAACCGAGTATCTATTTATGAGCAGTTCTTC.

This clonotype was observed at least ten times. This sequence joins TRBV20-1 and TRBJ2-3, with TRBD2 matching 15 bases. The CDR3 sequence is 17 residues long. The J segment lost 1 base and the V segment lost 3 bases, leaving 5 bases of the junction unmatched. Per germline, CDR1 DFQATT and CDR2 SNEGSKA (reference sequence). The chain's CDR3 is CSASGGLAGGGTDTQYF. The CDR3 DNA reads as TGCAGTGCTAGTGGCGGACTAGCGGGAGGGGGCACAGATACGCAGTATTTT.

This clonotype came up a few times. The J gene is TRBJ1-2, the V gene TRBV20-1; 10 nucleotides agree with TRBD1. The CDR3 sequence is 16 residues long. The junction had 6 bases not matched to a gene; V was cut back by 0 bases and J by 2 bases. The germline V gene has CDR1 DFQATT and CDR2 SNEGSKA (reference sequence). The CDR3 spells CSARDVSGQGNYGYTF. CDR3 in DNA: TGCAGTGCTAGAGATGTCTCGGGACAGGGGAACTATGGCTACACCTTC.

In this sample, this clonotype turned up a few times. The chain joins TRBV20-1 to TRBJ2-3; TRBD2 is a possible D gene (5 bases). Trimming removed 3 bases at V and 1 base at J, with 14 bases between. The CDR3 length is 15 residues. CDR1 is DFQATT and CDR2 is SNEGSKA in the germline V gene (reference sequence). The CDR3 DNA sequence: TGCAGTGCTAGGAGGGTAGTATGGGGCACAGATACGCAGTATTTT. Translation gives CSARRVVWGTDTQYF.

This clonotype was seen many times. The chain joins TRBV27 to TRBJ2-7, with D hard to call. This CDR3 contains 14 residues. Germline V gene data show CDR1 as MNHEY and CDR2 as SMNVEV (reference sequence). V was cut by 3 bases and J by 2 bases, with 11 bases left in between. The CDR3 protein is CASSFRWQTYEQYF. The CDR3 region has the DNA TGTGCCAGCAGTTTCCGTTGGCAGACCTACGAGCAGTACTTC.

Ten or more counts support this clonotype. V and J are TRBV5-1 and TRBJ2-1; 9 positions match TRBD1. The CDR3 is 16 amino acids. V dropped 0 bases and J dropped 9; count of bases not matched to a gene: 10. Germline CDR1 reads SGHRS; CDR2 reads YFSETQ. This CDR3 reads CASSLGGTGRYAEQFF. The CDR3, as DNA: TGCGCCAGCAGCTTGGGGGGGACAGGGAGGTACGCTGAGCAGTTCTTC.